A single sample gave rise to the 18 T cell receptor beta chains below, sequenced in a study of blood T cell repertoires in COVID-19. Here immunoSEQ multiplex PCR was the method, and the copy in TCRdb shows in-frame clones only, minus some. The sample has 30,000 to 50,000 clones; approximately 93% are singletons. Sequencing was done on a sample of peripheral blood. Every receptor here comes from a human donor with active COVID-19. The donor label of this sample is uncertain.

The chain uses TRBV7-9 and TRBJ2-7; D may be TRBD1 (5 bases). V was cut by 5 bases and J by 5 bases, with 19 bases left in between. This CDR3 comprises 15 residues. Germline V gene sequence: CDR1 SEHNR, CDR2 FQNEAQ (reference sequence). The CDR3 protein is CASSHHYRNRDEQYF. CDR3 coding DNA: TGTGCCAGCAGCCACCATTACAGGAATCGCGACGAGCAGTACTTC.

The chain recombines TRBV7-9 with TRBJ1-2, with TRBD1 as a possible D gene (5 bases). CDR1 is SEHNR and CDR2 is FQNEAQ in the germline V gene (reference sequence). The CDR3 contains 15 residues. Between the trimmed V and J ends, which lost 5 bases and 5 bases, there was a span of 18 bases. DNA for the CDR3: TGTGCCAGCAGCGGTCAGACAGCCCAGCATTATGGCTACACCTTC. Amino acids: CASSGQTAQHYGYTF.

This chain uses TRBV27 with TRBJ1-1; the D is unclear. V was cut by 3 bases and J by 5 bases, with 13 bases left in between. CDR1 and CDR2 from the germline V gene are MNHEY and SMNVEV (reference sequence). There are 14 residues in the CDR3. Here the CDR3 reads CASSLTGIGTEAFF. As DNA, the CDR3 is TGTGCCAGCAGTTTGACCGGGATCGGTACTGAAGCTTTCTTT.

The V and J genes are TRBV5-8 and TRBJ1-6, with 10 bases matching TRBD1. Germline-derived CDR1 and CDR2 are SGHTS and YDEGEE. CDR3 length equals 16 residues. The V gene end was trimmed by 5 bases and the J gene end by 8 bases; junction bases not matched to a gene: 10. The CDR3 sequence is CASSLGGTGAHSPLHF. The CDR3 DNA sequence: TGTGCCAGCAGTCTCGGTGGGACAGGGGCGCATTCACCCCTCCACTTT.

The chain employs TRBV18 and TRBJ2-4; D not resolved. Germline loops: CDR1 KGHSH, CDR2 LQKENI. The CDR3 totals 17 residues. Trimming removed 5 bases at V and 6 bases at J, with 23 bases between. CDR3 protein: CASSRIVGSNKLNIQYF. CDR3 bases: TGTGCCAGCTCAAGAATCGTTGGCTCGAATAAGTTAAACATTCAGTACTTC.

This rearrangement joins TRBV19 to TRBJ1-4; 8 bases align to TRBD1. Germline-derived CDR1 and CDR2 are LNHDA and SQIVND (reference sequence). The V and J ends lost 5 bases and 2 bases, in that order; junction bases with no gene match: 10. CDR3 length equals 17 residues. This CDR3 is CASSPDRARSTNEKLFF. The CDR3 DNA sequence: TGTGCCAGTAGTCCGGACAGGGCGCGATCGACTAATGAAAAACTGTTTTTT.

J is TRBJ1-2 and V is TRBV5-1, with unresolved D. This CDR3 is 16 amino acids long. Germline V gene sequence: CDR1 SGHRS, CDR2 YFSETQ. Deletions cut 4 bases from V and 7 bases from J, with 23 bases between. DNA of the CDR3: TGCGCCAGCAGCCGACAACCGGGCCTCGGGGAGGGTGGCTACACCTTC. This codes for CASSRQPGLGEGGYTF.

This rearrangement joins TRBV7-9 to TRBJ2-3, with 7 bases that match TRBD2. The CDR3 runs to 14 residues. Germline CDR1 SEHNR, CDR2 FQNEAQ (reference sequence). Unmatched junction bases numbered 6, after V lost 7 bases and J lost 2 bases. The CDR3 is CASTPSGPTDTQYF. The CDR3 bases are TGTGCCAGCACTCCTAGCGGCCCCACAGATACGCAGTATTTT.

V gene TRBV28 combines with J gene TRBJ2-7, with 8 bases matching TRBD1. The CDR3 has 13 residues. The V gene's germline CDR1 is MDHEN and CDR2 SYDVKM. The CDR3 spells CAISAGRGREQYF. CDR3 sequence (DNA): TGTGCTATTTCCGCGGGCAGGGGGCGGGAGCAGTACTTC. The variable domain in full, with the rest retrieved from reference TRBV28 and TRBJ2-7, is DVKVTQSSRYLVKRTGEKVFLECVQDMDHENMFWYRQDPGLGLRLIYFSYDVKMKEKGDIPEGYSVSREKKERFSLILESASTNQTSMYLCAISAGRGREQYFGPGTRLTVT.

This clone was seen more than once but under ten times. V and J are TRBV24-1 and TRBJ2-1; 10 positions match TRBD1. The CDR3 is 15 amino acids. The germline V gene encodes CDR1 KGHDR and CDR2 SFDVKD. V dropped 5 bases and J dropped 7; count of bases not matched to a gene: 7. CDR3 in DNA: TGTGCCACCAGTGCCATAGGGGGACAGGGGAATGAGCAGTTCTTC. Translating it yields CATSAIGGQGNEQFF.

The chain uses TRBV6-5 and TRBJ1-1, with 9 bases matching TRBD1. The CDR3 loop spans 16 amino acids. Per germline, CDR1 MNHEY and CDR2 SVGAGI. Trimming cost V 1 base and J 5 bases; bases outside gene matches: 8. This CDR3 reads CASSYFSQGAATEAFF. CDR3 nucleotides: TGTGCCAGCAGTTACTTTTCACAGGGGGCTGCGACTGAAGCTTTCTTT.

The V gene is TRBV7-9, the J gene TRBJ2-3; no clear D. V was clipped by 3 bases and J by 2 bases, with 12 bases between them. Looked up from germline, CDR1 is SEHNR and CDR2 is FQNEAQ (reference sequence). The CDR3 is 15 amino acids. The CDR3 region is CASSFSRVITDTQYF. DNA of the CDR3: TGTGCCAGCAGCTTTTCCCGAGTGATCACAGATACGCAGTATTTT.

The chain combines TRBV6-4 with TRBJ2-3; TRBD1 aligns across 11 bases. The CDR3 is 15 residues long. Germline loops: CDR1 MRHNA, CDR2 SNTAGT. V trimming: 5 bases; J trimming: 4 bases; junction bases outside the gene matches: 5. Written as DNA, the CDR3 is TGTGCCAGCAGTACCGGGACAGGGGGTTCAGATACGCAGTATTTT. Translating it yields CASSTGTGGSDTQYF.

V gene TRBV19 combines with J gene TRBJ1-5; D gene ambiguous. The CDR3 is 14 amino acids. V lost 0 bases to trimming and J lost 6 bases, with 9 bases between them. The germline CDR1 and CDR2 sequences are LNHDA and SQIVND (reference sequence). The CDR3 nucleotides read TGTGCCAGTAGTATAGACGCAGGTCGTCAGCCCCAGCATTTT. It specifies CASSIDAGRQPQHF. The variable domain in full, completed from reference TRBV19 and TRBJ1-5, reads DGGITQSPKYLFRKEGQNVTLSCEQNLNHDAMYWYRQDPGQGLRLIYYSQIVNDFQKGDIAEGYSVSREKKESFPLTVTSAQKNPTAFYLCASSIDAGRQPQHFGDGTRLSIL.

This chain joins TRBV4-2 and TRBJ2-5; 8 bases agree with TRBD1. The CDR3 loop spans 15 amino acids. V was pared by 0 bases and J by 4 bases, with 4 bases of the junction left unmatched. Germline V gene data show CDR1 as LGHNA and CDR2 as YNFKEQ. CDR3 residues: CASSQEVDRGETQYF. The CDR3 DNA reads as TGTGCCAGCAGCCAAGAAGTCGACAGGGGAGAGACCCAGTACTTC.

The chain recombines TRBV7-9 with TRBJ2-7, with 10 bases aligning to TRBD2. V shed 5 bases, J shed 4 bases, and the junction held 8 bases outside the gene matches. This CDR3 comprises 15 residues. Germline values: CDR1 SEHNR, CDR2 FQNEAQ (reference sequence). In DNA, the CDR3 is TGTGCCAGCAGCACGGCTAGCGGGAGAAAGTACGAGCAGTACTTC. Translation: CASSTASGRKYEQYF.

V is TRBV19 and J is TRBJ2-3; D may be TRBD2 (5 bases). The CDR3 spans 13 residues. Trimming removed 7 bases from V and 1 base from J, with 9 bases in between. The germline gives CDR1 LNHDA, CDR2 SQIVND (reference sequence). The CDR3 region has the DNA TGTGCCAGTACTAGCAGTGGCACAGATACGCAGTATTTT. Translation gives CASTSSGTDTQYF.

This chain uses TRBV28 with TRBJ2-7; possibly TRBD2 for D (6 bases). The germline gives CDR1 MDHEN, CDR2 SYDVKM. Trimming took off 6 bases at V and 7 bases at J, with 22 bases between the two ends. CDR3 length equals 15 residues. The CDR3 bases are TGTGCCAGCAGGGTTCGGACTACGTCAACTAATGAGCAGTACTTC. As protein: CASRVRTTSTNEQYF.